The present T cell receptor (beta chain) was sequenced within a study of long-term antiretroviral therapy in people with HIV. Germline-derived CDR1 and CDR2 are LNHDA and SQIVND (reference sequence). The CDR3 runs to 16 residues. V lost 7 bases to trimming and J lost 4 bases; unmatched junction nucleotides: 13. A v3.0 immunoSEQ assay was performed at survey level. Method: immunoSEQ multiplex PCR; TCRdb's copy keeps in-frame clones and lacks some. The sample contains tens of thousands of clones, 86% of which appear only once. The sample here was unsorted PBMCs, taken 0.1 years before starting antiretroviral therapy. The receptor comes from a woman aged 50 to 60 with HIV. This chain connects TRBV19 to TRBJ1-2; TRBD1 matches 9 bases. CDR3 region: CASTTLGTGGVYGYTF. The CDR3 DNA is TGTGCCAGTACCACCCTGGGAACAGGGGGCGTCTATGGCTACACCTTC. The full variable domain, in which reference TRBV19 and TRBJ1-2 provide the parts outside the CDR3, is DGGITQSPKYLFRKEGQNVTLSCEQNLNHDAMYWYRQDPGQGLRLIYYSQIVNDFQKGDIAEGYSVSREKKESFPLTVTSAQKNPTAFYLCASTTLGTGGVYGYTFGSGTRLTVV.